What follows describes a single T cell receptor (beta chain). Sequencing was performed with immunoSEQ multiplex PCR; in TCRdb, only in-frame clones are kept and a portion is missing. The repertoire has 350,000 to 450,000 clones, roughly nine tenths of them found once; the top ten carry more than 0.85%. This sample stems from a study of blood T cell repertoires in COVID-19. Germline lookup yields CDR1 SGHTA and CDR2 FQGTGA. V was cut by 5 bases and J by 3 bases, with 10 bases left in between. The CDR3 is 13 residues long. The sequencing input was PBMCs or T cells enriched from blood (not recorded which). This receptor was obtained from a woman aged 40-49 years who had been exposed to COVID-19. The rearrangement links TRBV7-3 to TRBJ1-1; D perhaps matches TRBD1 (6 bases). The CDR3 loop reads CASSTQGHTEAFF. DNA of the CDR3: TGTGCCAGCAGCACCCAGGGGCACACTGAAGCTTTCTTT.